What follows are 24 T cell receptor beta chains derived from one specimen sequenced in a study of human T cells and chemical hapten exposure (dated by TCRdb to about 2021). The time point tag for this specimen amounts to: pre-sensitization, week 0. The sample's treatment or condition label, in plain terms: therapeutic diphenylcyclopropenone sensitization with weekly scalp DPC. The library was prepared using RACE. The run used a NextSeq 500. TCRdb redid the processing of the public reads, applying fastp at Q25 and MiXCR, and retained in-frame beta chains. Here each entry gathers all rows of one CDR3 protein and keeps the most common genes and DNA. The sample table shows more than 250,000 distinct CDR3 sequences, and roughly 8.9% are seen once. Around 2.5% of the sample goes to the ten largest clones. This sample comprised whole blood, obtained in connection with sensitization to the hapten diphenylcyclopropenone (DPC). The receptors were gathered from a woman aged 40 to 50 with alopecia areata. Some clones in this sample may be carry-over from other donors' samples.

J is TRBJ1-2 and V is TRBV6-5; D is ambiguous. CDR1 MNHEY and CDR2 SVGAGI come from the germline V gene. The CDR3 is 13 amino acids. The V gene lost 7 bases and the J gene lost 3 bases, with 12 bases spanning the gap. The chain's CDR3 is CASTPAVDYGYTF. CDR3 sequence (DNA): TGTGCCAGCACCCCGGCGGTGGACTATGGCTACACCTTC.

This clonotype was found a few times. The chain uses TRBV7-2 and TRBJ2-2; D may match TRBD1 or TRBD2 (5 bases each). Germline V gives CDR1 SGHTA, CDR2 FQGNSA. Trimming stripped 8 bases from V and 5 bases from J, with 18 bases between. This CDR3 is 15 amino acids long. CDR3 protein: CASGPGRVPTGELFF. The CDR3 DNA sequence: TGTGCCAGCGGTCCGGGGCGGGTCCCGACCGGGGAGCTGTTTTTT.

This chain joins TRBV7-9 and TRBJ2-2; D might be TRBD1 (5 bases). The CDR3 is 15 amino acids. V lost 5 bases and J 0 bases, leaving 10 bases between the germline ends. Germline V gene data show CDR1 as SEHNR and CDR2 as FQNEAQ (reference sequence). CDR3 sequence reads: CASSPGHTNTGELFF. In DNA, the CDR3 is TGTGCCAGCAGCCCAGGACATACGAACACCGGGGAGCTGTTTTTT.

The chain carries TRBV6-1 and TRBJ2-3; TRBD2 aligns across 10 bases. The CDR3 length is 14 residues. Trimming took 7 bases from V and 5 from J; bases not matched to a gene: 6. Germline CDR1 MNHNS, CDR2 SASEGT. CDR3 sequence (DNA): TGTGCCAGCATCCGAGGACTAGCGGAAGATACGCAGTATTTT. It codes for CASIRGLAEDTQYF.

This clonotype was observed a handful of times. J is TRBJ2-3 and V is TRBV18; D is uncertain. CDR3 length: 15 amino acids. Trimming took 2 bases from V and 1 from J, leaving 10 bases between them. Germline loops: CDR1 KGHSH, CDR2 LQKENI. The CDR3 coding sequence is TGTGCCAGCTCACCAGCCGTTCTCGGCACAGATACGCAGTATTTT. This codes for CASSPAVLGTDTQYF.

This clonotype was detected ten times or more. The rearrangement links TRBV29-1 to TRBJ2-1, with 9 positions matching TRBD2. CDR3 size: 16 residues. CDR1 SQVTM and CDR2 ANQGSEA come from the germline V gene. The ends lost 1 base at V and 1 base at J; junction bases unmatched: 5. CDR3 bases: TGCAGCGTTGAAGGGCTTAGCGGGAGTTCCTACAATGAGCAGTTCTTC. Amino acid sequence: CSVEGLSGSSYNEQFF.

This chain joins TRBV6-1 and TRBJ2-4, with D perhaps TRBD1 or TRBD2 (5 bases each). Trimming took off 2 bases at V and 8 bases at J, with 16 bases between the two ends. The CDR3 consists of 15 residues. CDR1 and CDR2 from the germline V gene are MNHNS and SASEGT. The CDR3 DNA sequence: TGTGCCAGCAGTGAAAATTGGGGGAGTTGGGACATTCAGTACTTC. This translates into CASSENWGSWDIQYF.

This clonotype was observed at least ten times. CDR3: CASSLAGGARRTPLHF. CDR3 DNA: TGTGCCAGCAGCTTAGCGGGGGGGGCCCGGAGGACACCCCTCCACTTT. This sequence joins TRBV7-2 and TRBJ1-6; D possibly corresponds to TRBD1 (6 bases). Germline values: CDR1 SGHTA, CDR2 FQGNSA. This CDR3 contains 16 residues. V lost 0 bases, J lost 11 bases, and 17 bases lay in between.

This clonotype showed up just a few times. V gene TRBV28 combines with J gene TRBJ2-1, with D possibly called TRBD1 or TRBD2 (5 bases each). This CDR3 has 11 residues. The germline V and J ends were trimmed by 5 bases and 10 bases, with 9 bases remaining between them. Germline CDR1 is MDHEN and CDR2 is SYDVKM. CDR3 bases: TGTGCCAGCAGTCCGGGGCGCGAGCAGTTCTTC. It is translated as CASSPGREQFF.

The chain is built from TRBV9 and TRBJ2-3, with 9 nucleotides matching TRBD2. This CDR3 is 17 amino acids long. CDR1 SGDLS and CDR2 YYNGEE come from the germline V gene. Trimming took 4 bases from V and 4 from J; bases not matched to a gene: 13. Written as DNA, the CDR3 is TGTGCCAGCAGCCCCCCCGGGCTAGCGGGACTCGCAGATACGCAGTATTTT. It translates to CASSPPGLAGLADTQYF. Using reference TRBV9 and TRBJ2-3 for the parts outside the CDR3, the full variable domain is DSGVTQTPKHLITATGQRVTLRCSPRSGDLSVYWYQQSLDQGLQFLIQYYNGEERAKGNILERFSAQQFPDLHSELNLSSLELGDSALYFCASSPPGLAGLADTQYFGPGTRLTVL.

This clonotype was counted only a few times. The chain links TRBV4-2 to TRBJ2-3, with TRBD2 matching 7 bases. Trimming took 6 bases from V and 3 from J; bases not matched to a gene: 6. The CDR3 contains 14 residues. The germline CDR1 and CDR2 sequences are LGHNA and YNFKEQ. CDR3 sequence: CASRPSGDTDTQYF. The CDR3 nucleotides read TGTGCCAGCAGACCTAGCGGAGATACAGATACGCAGTATTTT.

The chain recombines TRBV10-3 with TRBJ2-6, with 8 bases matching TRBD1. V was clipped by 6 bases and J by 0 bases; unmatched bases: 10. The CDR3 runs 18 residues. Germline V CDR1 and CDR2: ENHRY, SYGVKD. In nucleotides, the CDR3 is TGTGCCATCAGGAGGACAGGGCAGAGGGACTCTGGGGCCAACGTCCTGACTTTC. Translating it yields CAIRRTGQRDSGANVLTF.

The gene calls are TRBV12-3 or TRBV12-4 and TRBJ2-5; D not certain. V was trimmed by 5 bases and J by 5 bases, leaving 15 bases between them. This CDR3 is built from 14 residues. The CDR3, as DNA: TGTGCCAGCAGTCCCCGACTGAGCTGGGAGACCCAGTACTTC. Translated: CASSPRLSWETQYF.

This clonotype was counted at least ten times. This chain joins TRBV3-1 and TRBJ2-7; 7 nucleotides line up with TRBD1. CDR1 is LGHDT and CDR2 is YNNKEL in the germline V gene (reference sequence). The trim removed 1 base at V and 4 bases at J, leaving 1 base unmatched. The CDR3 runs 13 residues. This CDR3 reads CASSQVRGYEQYF. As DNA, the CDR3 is TGTGCCAGCAGCCAAGTCAGGGGGTACGAGCAGTACTTC.

In nucleotides, the CDR3 is TGTGCCAGCAGGGATTACACCGGGGAGCTGTTTTTT. Its protein is CASRDYTGELFF. V is TRBV28 and J is TRBJ2-2; the D is unclear. Trimming left V 6 bases short and J 3 bases short, with 5 bases between. The CDR3 has 12 amino acids. CDR1 is MDHEN, CDR2 SYDVKM, per germline. The variable domain in full, completed from reference TRBV28 and TRBJ2-2, reads DVKVTQSSRYLVKRTGEKVFLECVQDMDHENMFWYRQDPGLGLRLIYFSYDVKMKEKGDIPEGYSVSREKKERFSLILESASTNQTSMYLCASRDYTGELFFGEGSRLTVL.

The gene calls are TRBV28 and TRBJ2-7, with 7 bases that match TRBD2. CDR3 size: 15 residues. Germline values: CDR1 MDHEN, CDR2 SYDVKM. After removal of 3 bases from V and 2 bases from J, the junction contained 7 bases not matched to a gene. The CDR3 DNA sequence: TGTGCCAGCAGTTTCCCCAGCGGGGTAACCTACGAGCAGTACTTC. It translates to CASSFPSGVTYEQYF.

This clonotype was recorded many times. The CDR3 loop is CASQPGGNSGNTIYF. DNA of the CDR3: TGTGCCAGCCAGCCCGGCGGGAACTCTGGAAACACCATATATTTT. The J gene is TRBJ1-3, the V gene TRBV6-6; no firm D call. The CDR3 contains 15 residues. Trimming removed 8 bases from V and 0 bases from J, with 14 bases in between. Germline V lookup: CDR1 MNHNY, CDR2 SVGAGI (reference sequence).

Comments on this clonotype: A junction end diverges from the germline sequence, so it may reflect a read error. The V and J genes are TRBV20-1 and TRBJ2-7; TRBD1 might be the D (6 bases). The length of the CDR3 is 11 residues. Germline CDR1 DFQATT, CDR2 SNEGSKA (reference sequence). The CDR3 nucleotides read TGTTCCGGACAGAGGGCCTACGAGCAGTACTTC. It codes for CSGQRAYEQYF.

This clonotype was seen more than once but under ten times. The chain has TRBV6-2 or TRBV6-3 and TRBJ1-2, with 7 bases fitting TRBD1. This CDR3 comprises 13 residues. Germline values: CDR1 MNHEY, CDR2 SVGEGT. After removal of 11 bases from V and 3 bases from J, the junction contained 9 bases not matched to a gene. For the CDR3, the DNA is TGTGCCGGACGGGACAGCGCGGACTATGGCTACACCTTC. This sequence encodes CAGRDSADYGYTF.

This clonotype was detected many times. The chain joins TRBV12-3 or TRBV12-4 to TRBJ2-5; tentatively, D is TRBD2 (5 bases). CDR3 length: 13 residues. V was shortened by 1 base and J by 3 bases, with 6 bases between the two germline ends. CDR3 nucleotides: TGTGCCAGCAGTTTAGACGGGAAAGAGACCCAGTACTTC. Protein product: CASSLDGKETQYF.

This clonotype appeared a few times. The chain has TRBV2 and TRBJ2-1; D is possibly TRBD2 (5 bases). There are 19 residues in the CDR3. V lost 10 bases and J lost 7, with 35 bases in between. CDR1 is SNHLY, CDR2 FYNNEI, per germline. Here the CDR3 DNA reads TGTGCCACTCCGGGGAAGCGGCATCCCGCCCCTGGAGGCAAAAATGAGCAGTTCTTC. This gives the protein CATPGKRHPAPGGKNEQFF.

The CDR3 DNA is TGTGCCAGCAGTCCCCACAGGGATGATCAGCCCCAGCATTTT. It specifies CASSPHRDDQPQHF. V and J are TRBV6-5 and TRBJ1-5; D may be TRBD1 (6 bases). The CDR3 is 14 amino acids. Trimming stripped 5 bases from V and 5 bases from J, with 13 bases between. Per germline, CDR1 MNHEY and CDR2 SVGAGI.

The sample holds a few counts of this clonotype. The CDR3 DNA is TGTGCCAGCAGCCTTCCGGGTCTCAGGGAGCAGTTCTTC. Translated: CASSLPGLREQFF. The chain is built from TRBV7-2 and TRBJ2-1; D gene ambiguous. Germline CDR1 is SGHTA and CDR2 is FQGNSA. This CDR3 is built from 13 residues. Trimming removed 5 bases at V and 10 bases at J, with 15 bases between.

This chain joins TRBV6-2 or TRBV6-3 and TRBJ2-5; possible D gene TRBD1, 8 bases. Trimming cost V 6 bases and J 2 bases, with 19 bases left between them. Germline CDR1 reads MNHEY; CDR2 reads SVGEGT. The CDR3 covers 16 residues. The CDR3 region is CASSTGGGTFQETQYF. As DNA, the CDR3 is TGTGCCAGCAGCACAGGGGGGGGGACTTTTCAAGAGACCCAGTACTTC.